This is a list of T cell receptor beta chains from one sample in a study of blood T cell repertoires in COVID-19. Data came from immunoSEQ multiplex PCR; TCRdb stores just in-frame clones and leaves some out. The sample has around 330,000 clones, 75% to 90% seen once; the top ten hold 1.5% to 2%. Source material: PBMCs or T cells enriched from blood (not recorded which). These receptors were obtained from a woman aged 25 to 45 who had been exposed to COVID-19. CDR3s include the opening cysteine and the closing phenylalanine or tryptophan. The D gene is left open where the match is weak. Size values are once, few and many counts, or a class for expanded clones, and some rows have none.

D gene	clone size	V gene	J gene	CDR3 protein	CDR3 DNA
TRBD1	.	TRBV19	TRBJ2-7	CATGGQDEGYEQYF	TGTGCCACCGGCGGACAGGACGAAGGCTACGAGCAGTACTTC
TRBD1	.	TRBV4-3	TRBJ1-6	CASSHGTGNSPLHF	TGCGCCAGCAGCCACGGGACAGGGAATTCACCCCTCCACTTT
.	.	TRBV4-3	TRBJ1-4	CASSPSETVTNEKLFF	TGCGCCAGCAGCCCTTCCGAGACTGTAACTAATGAAAAACTGTTTTTT
.	.	TRBV18	TRBJ2-5	CASSTAGSGETQYF	TGTGCCAGCTCAACCGCGGGGTCCGGGGAGACCCAGTACTTC
.	.	TRBV23-1	TRBJ1-2	CASSQSSDNYGYTF	TGCGCCAGCAGTCAATCGAGCGACAACTATGGCTACACCTTC
TRBD1	.	TRBV7-9	TRBJ1-4	CASSPPGQGTNEKLFF	TGTGCCAGCAGCCCACCGGGACAGGGGACGAATGAAAAACTGTTTTTT
.	.	TRBV11-1	TRBJ1-2	CASSTDSTNYGYTF	TGTGCCAGCAGCACGGACAGTACTAACTATGGCTACACCTTC
.	.	TRBV3-1/TRBV3-2	TRBJ2-7	CASSQAPGGTYEQYF	TGTGCCAGCAGCCAAGCCCCCGGCGGTACCTACGAGCAGTACTTC
TRBD1	.	TRBV30	TRBJ1-1	CAWSRTGSTEAFF	TGTGCCTGGAGCAGGACAGGGAGCACTGAAGCTTTCTTT
TRBD1	few	TRBV24-1	TRBJ1-2	CATSVLVPDRADYGYTF	TGTGCCACCAGTGTCCTCGTACCGGACAGGGCAGACTATGGCTACACCTTC
TRBD1	.	TRBV7-3	TRBJ1-1	CASSFSPGQGARAFF	TGTGCCAGCAGCTTTTCCCCGGGACAGGGGGCGAGAGCTTTCTTT
TRBD2	.	TRBV5-6	TRBJ2-5	CASSPRREWEETQYF	TGTGCCAGCAGCCCTCGGCGGGAGTGGGAAGAGACCCAGTACTTC
TRBD1	.	TRBV11-3	TRBJ2-2	CASSLRVGQGRTGELFF	TGTGCCAGCAGCTTGCGTGTGGGACAGGGGAGGACCGGGGAGCTGTTTTTT
TRBD1	.	TRBV5-5	TRBJ1-4	CASSSPTGAVATNEKLFF	TGTGCCAGCAGCTCCCCGACAGGGGCGGTTGCAACTAATGAAAAACTGTTTTTT
TRBD1	.	TRBV27	TRBJ1-5	CASSPRDRVGNQPQHF	TGTGCCAGCAGTCCACGGGACAGGGTAGGCAATCAGCCCCAGCATTTT
.	.	TRBV4-1	TRBJ1-5	CASSQEVAFQPQHF	TGCGCCAGCAGCCAAGAGGTCGCGTTCCAGCCCCAGCATTTT
TRBD1	.	TRBV7-9	TRBJ1-2	CASRGQFNYGYTF	TGTGCCAGCAGGGGACAGTTTAACTATGGCTACACCTTC
.	.	TRBV11-3	TRBJ2-7	CASSLGASRNEQYF	TGTGCCAGCAGCTTAGGGGCTAGCAGGAACGAGCAGTACTTC
.	.	TRBV11-2	TRBJ2-5	CASSLAPEETQYF	TGTGCCAGCAGCTTAGCCCCGGAAGAGACCCAGTACTTC
TRBD2	.	TRBV7-9	TRBJ2-7	CASSLVQGGIYEQYF	TGTGCCAGCAGCTTAGTGCAGGGAGGGATCTACGAGCAGTACTTC
TRBD1	once	TRBV6-2/TRBV6-3	TRBJ1-2	CASSYSDRGPYGYTF	TGTGCCAGCAGTTACTCGGACAGGGGGCCCTATGGCTACACCTTC
TRBD1	.	TRBV27	TRBJ1-3	CASSQGQGGLTGNTIYF	TGTGCCAGCAGTCAAGGACAGGGAGGACTGACTGGAAACACCATATATTTT
TRBD1	.	TRBV6-5	TRBJ1-5	CASRTGTGREPQHF	TGTGCCAGCAGGACCGGGACAGGGAGGGAGCCCCAGCATTTT
TRBD2	.	TRBV5-3	TRBJ2-7	CARSNQPSGSFHEQYF	TGTGCCAGAAGCAACCAGCCTAGCGGGAGCTTCCACGAGCAGTACTTC